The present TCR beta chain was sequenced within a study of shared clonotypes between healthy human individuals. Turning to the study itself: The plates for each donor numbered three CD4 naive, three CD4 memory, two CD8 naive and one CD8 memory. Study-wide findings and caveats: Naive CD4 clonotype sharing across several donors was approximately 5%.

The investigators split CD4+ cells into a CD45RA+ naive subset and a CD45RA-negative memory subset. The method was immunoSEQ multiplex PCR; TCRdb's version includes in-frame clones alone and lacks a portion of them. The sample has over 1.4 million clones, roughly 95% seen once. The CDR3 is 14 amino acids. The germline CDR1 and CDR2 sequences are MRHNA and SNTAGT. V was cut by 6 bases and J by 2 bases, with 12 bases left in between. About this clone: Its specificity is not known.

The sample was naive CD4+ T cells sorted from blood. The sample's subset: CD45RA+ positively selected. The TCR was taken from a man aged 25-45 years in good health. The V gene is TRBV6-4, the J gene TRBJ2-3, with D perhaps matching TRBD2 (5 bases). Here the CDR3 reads CASRLDWNTDTQYF. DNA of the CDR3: TGTGCCAGCAGATTGGACTGGAACACAGATACGCAGTATTTT.